This record covers a single TCR beta chain. This specimen belongs to a study of blood T cell repertoires in COVID-19. Data came from immunoSEQ multiplex PCR; TCRdb stores just in-frame clones and leaves some out. There are 100,000 to 150,000 clones in the sample; about three quarters occur only once, and under 2.5% lies in the top ten. Germline V CDR1 and CDR2: SGHTA, FQGNSA. Deletions cut 4 bases from V and 4 bases from J, with 10 bases between. The CDR3 totals 14 residues. The sample comprised peripheral blood. The chain employs TRBV7-2 and TRBJ1-4; no reliable D call. The origin of this receptor is a woman between 65 and 79 years old with acute or convalescent COVID-19. The CDR3 DNA sequence: TGTGCCAGCAGCTCCTCGAGAAATAATGAAAAACTGTTTTTT. Its protein is CASSSSRNNEKLFF.